Below, 13 T cell receptor beta chains from the same sample are listed, as sequenced in a study of shared clonotypes between healthy human individuals. TCRdb keeps only in-frame clones here, not all; method: immunoSEQ multiplex PCR. In the table there are around 500,000 clones, about 78% of which are singletons. Material: PBMCs. The source of these receptors is a woman aged 40 to 55 in good health. Some clones in this sample may be carry-over from other donors' samples.

This clone was seen a single time. The rearrangement uses TRBV5-1 and TRBJ2-3, with TRBD1 identical over 8 bases. The CDR3 runs to 15 residues. CDR1 and CDR2 (germline): SGHRS, YFSETQ. The trim removed 0 bases at V and 4 bases at J, leaving 4 bases unmatched. The CDR3 region is CASSLVHRGADTQYF. The CDR3, as DNA: TGCGCCAGCAGCTTGGTGCACAGGGGGGCAGATACGCAGTATTTT.

This clone was observed at least ten times. This CDR3 is also generated by other DNA sequences in the sample. This chain links TRBV5-1 with TRBJ1-1; TRBD1 matches 7 bases. Trimming cost V 4 bases and J 0 bases; bases outside gene matches: 6. Germline CDR1 reads SGHRS; CDR2 reads YFSETQ. This CDR3 has 15 amino acids. In DNA, the CDR3 is TGCGCCAGCAGCCCCCGGACAGGCATGAACACTGAAGCTTTCTTT. Protein: CASSPRTGMNTEAFF.

This clone was seen only a few times. The CDR3 reads CASSKDGLAGDNEQFF. In DNA, the CDR3 is TGTGCCAGCAGCAAGGACGGACTAGCGGGAGACAATGAGCAGTTCTTC. This chain links TRBV4-2 with TRBJ2-1; 13 positions match TRBD2. This CDR3 has 16 residues. Germline V gene data show CDR1 as LGHNA and CDR2 as YNFKEQ. The V segment lost 5 bases and the J segment 5 bases; nucleotides outside the gene matches: 6.

The chain uses TRBV4-3 and TRBJ2-3; 9 bases fit TRBD2. The germline CDR1 and CDR2 sequences are LGHNA and YSLEER. The V gene end was trimmed by 1 base and the J gene end by 6 bases; junction bases not matched to a gene: 11. The CDR3 has 17 amino acids. CDR3 residues: CASSQVLLAGPQDTQYF. CDR3 bases: TGCGCCAGCAGCCAAGTTCTCCTAGCGGGGCCTCAGGATACGCAGTATTTT.

This clone turned up a few times. The chain carries TRBV6-1 and TRBJ2-5, with 7 bases that match TRBD2. Germline V gene data show CDR1 as MNHNS and CDR2 as SASEGT. This CDR3 spans 14 amino acids. V dropped 5 bases and J dropped 5; count of bases not matched to a gene: 8. The CDR3 nucleotides read TGTGCCAGCAGTAAAGGACTAGTTGGGGAGACCCAGTACTTC. It encodes CASSKGLVGETQYF.

This chain uses TRBV28 with TRBJ1-2, with D maybe TRBD1 (5 bases). The CDR3 extends over 11 amino acids. V gave up 8 bases and J gave up 8 bases, with 12 bases separating them. Germline values: CDR1 MDHEN, CDR2 SYDVKM. DNA for the CDR3: TGTGCCAGCGGGCCTGGGGCGGGCTACACCTTC. Encoded protein: CASGPGAGYTF.

The rearrangement links TRBV7-8 to TRBJ1-5; D possibly corresponds to TRBD1 (6 bases). CDR1 SGHVS and CDR2 FQNEAQ come from the germline V gene. V shed 1 base and J shed 9 bases, with 13 bases lying between them. This CDR3 has 14 residues. CDR3 sequence (DNA): TGTGCCAGCAGCTTAGACAGGGCTCAAGGGCCCCAGCATTTT. Protein sequence: CASSLDRAQGPQHF.

CDR3 in DNA: TGCGCCAGCAGCCGACCAGCCCTCCGGGGGACTAGCAACAATGAGCAGTTCTTC. Encoded protein: CASSRPALRGTSNNEQFF. This chain uses TRBV4-1 with TRBJ2-1, with 9 bases that match TRBD2. V lost 4 bases, J lost 5 bases, and 15 bases stayed unmatched. This CDR3 contains 18 residues. The germline gives CDR1 MGHRA, CDR2 YSYEKL.

CDR3 bases: TGTGCCAGTAGTGTCAGGGGGCGAGCTAATGAAAAACTGTTTTTT. It codes for CASSVRGRANEKLFF. The V and J genes are TRBV19 and TRBJ1-4, with 8 bases fitting TRBD1. Germline V gene lookup returns CDR1 LNHDA and CDR2 SQIVND (reference sequence). The CDR3 extends over 15 amino acids. With V trimmed by 5 bases and J by 3 bases, 5 bases remained unmatched.

J is TRBJ2-1 and V is TRBV19; D unclear. The V end was cut by 5 bases, the J end by 0 bases, with 14 bases between. The CDR3 spans 16 residues. The germline gives CDR1 LNHDA, CDR2 SQIVND (reference sequence). CDR3 sequence reads: CASSSYTKSSYNEQFF. Here the CDR3 DNA reads TGTGCCAGTAGTTCCTACACTAAATCCTCCTACAATGAGCAGTTCTTC.

V is TRBV18 and J is TRBJ2-7; maybe TRBD2 (5 bases). V dropped 6 bases and J dropped 0 bases, with 21 bases sitting between them. CDR1 is KGHSH, CDR2 LQKENI, per germline. The CDR3 length is 17 residues. CDR3 DNA: TGTGCCAGCTCTCTTAGCCCTCCAAGAGGGAGCTCCTACGAGCAGTACTTC. Translated: CASSLSPPRGSSYEQYF.

The rearrangement links TRBV18 to TRBJ2-7; TRBD1 matches 7 bases. The CDR3 length is 16 residues. With 4 bases clipped from V and 3 bases from J, the junction kept 12 bases outside the gene matches. The V gene's germline CDR1 is KGHSH and CDR2 LQKENI. The CDR3 reads CASSQSIRQGVYEQYF. The CDR3, as DNA: TGTGCCAGCTCACAAAGCATCCGACAGGGTGTCTACGAGCAGTACTTC.

The V gene is TRBV29-1, the J gene TRBJ2-1, with 11 bases fitting TRBD1. V lost 7 bases to trimming and J lost 3 bases; unmatched junction nucleotides: 2. Germline CDR1 and CDR2: SQVTM and ANQGSEA. CDR3 length: 13 amino acids. Here the CDR3 DNA reads TGCAGCGGGGGGACAGGGGGCTACAATGAGCAGTTCTTC. Translation gives CSGGTGGYNEQFF.